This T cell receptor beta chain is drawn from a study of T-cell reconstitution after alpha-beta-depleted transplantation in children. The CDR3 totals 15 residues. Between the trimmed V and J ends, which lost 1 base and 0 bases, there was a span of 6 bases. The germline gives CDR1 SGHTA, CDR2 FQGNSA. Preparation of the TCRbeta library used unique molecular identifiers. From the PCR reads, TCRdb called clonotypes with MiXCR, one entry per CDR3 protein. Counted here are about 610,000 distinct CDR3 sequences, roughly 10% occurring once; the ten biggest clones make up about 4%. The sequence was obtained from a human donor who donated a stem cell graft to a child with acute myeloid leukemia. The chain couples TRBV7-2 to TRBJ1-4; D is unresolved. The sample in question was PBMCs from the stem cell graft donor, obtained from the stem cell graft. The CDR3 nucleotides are TGTGCCAGCAGCTTAGGAGACGCAACTAATGAAAAACTGTTTTTT. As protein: CASSLGDATNEKLFF. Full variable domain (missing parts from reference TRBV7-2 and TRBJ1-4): GAGVSQSPSNKVTEKGKDVELRCDPISGHTALYWYRQSLGQGLEFLIYFQGNSAPDKSGLPSDRFSAERTGGSVSTLTIQRTQQEDSAVYLCASSLGDATNEKLFFGSGTQLSVL.